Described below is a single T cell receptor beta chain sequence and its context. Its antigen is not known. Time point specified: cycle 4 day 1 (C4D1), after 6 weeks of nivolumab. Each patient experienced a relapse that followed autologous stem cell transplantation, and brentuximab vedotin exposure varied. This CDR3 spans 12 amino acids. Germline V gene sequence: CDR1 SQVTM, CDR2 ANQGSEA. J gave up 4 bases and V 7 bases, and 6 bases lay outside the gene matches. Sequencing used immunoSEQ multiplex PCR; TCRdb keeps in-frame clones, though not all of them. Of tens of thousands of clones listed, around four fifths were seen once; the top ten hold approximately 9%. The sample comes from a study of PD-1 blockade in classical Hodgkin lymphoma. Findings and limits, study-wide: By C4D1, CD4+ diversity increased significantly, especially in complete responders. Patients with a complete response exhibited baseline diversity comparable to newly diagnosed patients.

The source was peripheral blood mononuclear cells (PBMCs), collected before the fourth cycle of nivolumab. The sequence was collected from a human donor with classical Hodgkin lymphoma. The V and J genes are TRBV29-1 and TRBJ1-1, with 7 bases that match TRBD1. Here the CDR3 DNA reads TGCAGCGCTTCAGGGGGAGTCACTGAAGCTTTCTTT. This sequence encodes CSASGGVTEAFF. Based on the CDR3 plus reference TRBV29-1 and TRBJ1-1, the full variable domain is SAVISQKPSRDICQRGTSLTIQCQVDSQVTMMFWYRQQPGQSLTLIATANQGSEATYESGFVIDKFPISRPNLTFSTLTVSNMSPEDSSIYLCSASGGVTEAFFGQGTRLTVV.